These T cell receptor beta chains were read from a single sample in a study of blood T cells in healthy people across ages. TCRdb itself ran the 5' RACE reads through MiXCR, one entry per CDR3 protein. The sample includes over a million distinct CDR3 sequences, approximately 40% of them seen just once. The specimen sequenced was blood. These receptor sequences come from a woman aged 18-35 years in good health. Both conserved end residues are trimmed from each CDR3. D genes are given only for firm matches.

D	V	J	CDR3
TRBD2	TRBV28	TRBJ2-1	AIQNGGSEDYNEQF
NA	TRBV24-1	TRBJ2-4	ATSDSKNIQY
NA	TRBV12-3/TRBV12-4	TRBJ2-5	ASSLGVRSQETQY
NA	TRBV2	TRBJ1-2	ASSEAGFDYGYT
NA	TRBV27	TRBJ1-2	ASSLGAGPWKGYT
NA	TRBV27	TRBJ2-1	AGSSGFGNEQF
NA	TRBV6-5	TRBJ2-7	ASKKNLDRSYEQY
TRBD1	TRBV20-1	TRBJ1-1	SARDGRDRGRGDTEAF
NA	TRBV10-3	TRBJ2-5	AISEAPPAQETQY
NA	TRBV10-3	TRBJ2-1	AISEAEGGEQF
NA	TRBV7-2	NA	ASSIGPIASEQY
NA	TRBV20-1	TRBJ1-4	SARDLGSPNEKLF
TRBD2	TRBV10-1	TRBJ2-3	ASSEGVAGEITQY
TRBD2	TRBV14	TRBJ2-7	ASSPRTSGGFEQY
TRBD2	TRBV12-3/TRBV12-4	TRBJ2-1	ASSLVPLAGAYNEQF
TRBD2	TRBV12-3/TRBV12-4	TRBJ2-3	ASSLRLARNTQY
NA	TRBV20-1	TRBJ2-2	SAMVGSTGELF
NA	TRBV12-3/TRBV12-4	TRBJ1-5	ASRLVGGGDQPQH
NA	TRBV28	TRBJ1-4	ASNSGPTSPPKLF
NA	TRBV18	TRBJ2-7	ASSRTGGASGQY
TRBD1	TRBV6-5	TRBJ1-1	ASSAYRGFREAF